These 22 T cell receptor beta chains share one sample of origin, sequenced in a study of blood T cell repertoires in COVID-19. Profiling relied on immunoSEQ multiplex PCR, and the TCRdb table lists in-frame clones only, not all of them. The sample lists a few hundred thousand clones, 89% seen once, with around 13% in the top ten. Sequenced material: peripheral blood. All receptors derive from a woman aged 55-70 years with acute or convalescent COVID-19.

CDR3 sequence (DNA): TGTGCCAGTAGTATAGCCCCTAGCGGGTACAATGAGCAGTTCTTC. It specifies CASSIAPSGYNEQFF. The chain couples TRBV19 to TRBJ2-1; 8 bases agree with TRBD2. This CDR3 is built from 15 residues. The junction had 3 bases not matched to a gene; V was cut back by 1 base and J by 4 bases. In germline, CDR1 is LNHDA, CDR2 SQIVND (reference sequence).

Note on this clone: Sequence at one end of the junction differs from germline and may be a read error. The chain recombines TRBV6-1 with TRBJ1-3; TRBD1 aligns across 7 bases. Per the germline V gene, CDR1 is MNHNS and CDR2 is SASEGT. CDR3 length: 15 residues. CDR3: CASREDRVSGNTIYF. In DNA form, the CDR3 reads TGTGCCAGCAGGGAAGACAGGGTCTCTGGAAACACCATATATTTT.

V usage is TRBV1 and J usage is TRBJ1-2. TRBV1 is a pseudogene. The CDR3 runs 9 residues. For the CDR3, the DNA is TGCACTAATAACTATGGCTACACCTTC. This encodes CTNNYGYTF.

The chain links TRBV7-9 to TRBJ1-2, with 9 bases aligning to TRBD1. Losses at the gene ends were 1 base for V and 8 bases for J; bases not matched to a gene: 5. The CDR3 spans 14 residues. Germline CDR1 is SEHNR and CDR2 is FQNEAQ (reference sequence). The CDR3 sequence: CASSLVWTGEGYTF. The CDR3 DNA reads as TGTGCCAGCAGCTTAGTTTGGACAGGGGAAGGCTACACCTTC.

This chain's CDR3 is CSGDSGGAWETQYF. The CDR3 coding sequence is TGCAGCGGGGATAGCGGGGGGGCCTGGGAGACCCAGTACTTC. This chain joins TRBV29-1 and TRBJ2-5; 11 nucleotides agree with TRBD2. The CDR3 loop spans 14 amino acids. The V gene end was trimmed by 7 bases and the J gene end by 5 bases; junction bases not matched to a gene: 9. Germline-derived CDR1 and CDR2 are SQVTM and ANQGSEA.

The chain uses TRBV18 and TRBJ1-3, with D tentatively TRBD1 (6 bases). The ends were cut back, 6 bases at V and 2 bases at J, with 17 bases in the middle. Germline assignment: CDR1 KGHSH and CDR2 LQKENI. The CDR3 has 16 residues. CDR3 nucleotides: TGTGCCAGCTCTCAAGACCTGGACAGTCCTGGAAACACCATATATTTT. Translating it yields CASSQDLDSPGNTIYF.

This chain uses TRBV2 with TRBJ1-2, with 7 bases that match TRBD1. The CDR3 is made up of 14 amino acids. Losses at the gene ends were 4 bases for V and 1 base for J; bases not matched to a gene: 3. The germline V gene encodes CDR1 SNHLY and CDR2 FYNNEI. CDR3 DNA: TGTGCCAGCAGTGCCGGGACAGTTAACTATGGCTACACCTTC. It encodes CASSAGTVNYGYTF.

The chain employs TRBV5-4 and TRBJ2-1, with 11 bases fitting TRBD2. Germline trimming cut 0 bases from V and 5 bases from J; bases unmatched to any gene: 4. This CDR3 is built from 16 residues. Germline CDR1 reads SGHNT; CDR2 reads YYREEE (reference sequence). CDR3 sequence (DNA): TGTGCCAGCAGCTTGGTTAGCGGGAGGGGTAACAATGAGCAGTTCTTC. This sequence encodes CASSLVSGRGNNEQFF.

This clone was detected a few times. The CDR3 DNA reads as TGCGCCAGCAGCTTCTCCCTGCAGACAAACTACGAGCAGTACTTC. It translates to CASSFSLQTNYEQYF. The chain joins TRBV5-1 to TRBJ2-7; D call uncertain. This CDR3 is built from 15 residues. Germline CDR1 is SGHRS and CDR2 is YFSETQ. V was shortened by 2 bases and J by 3 bases, with 15 bases between the two germline ends.

The rearrangement uses TRBV20-1 and TRBJ2-1, with unresolved D. The V end was cut by 3 bases, the J end by 3 bases, with 12 bases between. Germline V gives CDR1 DFQATT, CDR2 SNEGSKA (reference sequence). The CDR3 has 14 residues. CDR3: CSASEVLLYNEQFF. Written as DNA, the CDR3 is TGCAGTGCTAGTGAGGTACTACTCTACAATGAGCAGTTCTTC.

The J gene is TRBJ2-7, the V gene TRBV6-6; TRBD2 aligns across 9 bases. Germline V gene sequence: CDR1 MNHNY, CDR2 SVGAGI (reference sequence). After removal of 2 bases from V and 4 bases from J, the junction contained 6 bases not matched to a gene. The CDR3 runs to 15 residues. The CDR3 DNA reads as TGTGCCAGCAGTTACCTCAGCGGGGGGTTGTACGAGCAGTACTTC. It translates to CASSYLSGGLYEQYF.

V usage is TRBV6-1 and J usage is TRBJ1-3, with a possible D match to TRBD1 (6 bases). There are 14 residues in the CDR3. Trimming took off 3 bases at V and 2 bases at J, with 8 bases between the two ends. Germline V gives CDR1 MNHNS, CDR2 SASEGT. CDR3 sequence: CASSDRGAGNTIYF. The CDR3 nucleotides are TGTGCCAGCAGTGACAGGGGAGCTGGAAACACCATATATTTT.

The V and J genes are TRBV19 and TRBJ1-1, with D unresolved. Germline V CDR1 and CDR2: LNHDA, SQIVND (reference sequence). The CDR3 is made up of 13 amino acids. With 5 bases removed from V and 2 bases from J, the gap between germline ends came to 9 bases. In DNA form, the CDR3 reads TGTGCCAGTAGTGAAAACTCAAACACTGAAGCTTTCTTT. Translation gives CASSENSNTEAFF.

This chain links TRBV9 with TRBJ1-4, with TRBD1 as a possible D gene (5 bases). CDR1 SGDLS and CDR2 YYNGEE come from the germline V gene. The CDR3 runs 14 residues. The V end was cut by 0 bases, the J end by 6 bases, with 9 bases between. The CDR3: CASSVGAGYEKLFF. CDR3 nucleotides: TGTGCCAGCAGCGTAGGGGCAGGGTATGAAAAACTGTTTTTT.

V usage is TRBV7-2 and J usage is TRBJ1-6; D unclear. The V end was cut by 1 base, the J end by 14 bases, with 12 bases between. The CDR3 sequence is 13 residues long. The V gene's germline CDR1 is SGHTA and CDR2 FQGNSA. The CDR3 sequence is CASSLDPRPTLHF. As DNA, the CDR3 is TGTGCCAGCAGCTTAGACCCCAGGCCCACCCTCCACTTT.

This clone was recorded a few times. This chain links TRBV25-1 with TRBJ1-5; 8 bases line up with TRBD1. Trimming cost V 7 bases and J 2 bases; bases outside gene matches: 7. In germline, CDR1 is MGHDK, CDR2 SYGVNS. The CDR3 length is 15 residues. CDR3 nucleotide sequence: TGTGCCAGCATCCGGACAGGGCAAGGCAATCAGCCCCAGCATTTT. Amino acids: CASIRTGQGNQPQHF.

V is TRBV28 and J is TRBJ1-5, with D possibly being TRBD1 (5 bases). With 5 bases removed from V and 1 base from J, the gap between germline ends came to 6 bases. Germline assignment: CDR1 MDHEN and CDR2 SYDVKM. The CDR3 covers 13 residues. CDR3 region: CASSRTSNQPQHF. CDR3 coding DNA: TGTGCCAGCAGTAGGACAAGCAATCAGCCCCAGCATTTT.

V gene TRBV5-6 combines with J gene TRBJ2-5, with 12 bases fitting TRBD2. Germline loops: CDR1 SGHDT, CDR2 YYEEEE. V trimming: 3 bases; J trimming: 3 bases; junction bases outside the gene matches: 6. The CDR3 totals 16 residues. The CDR3 loop reads CASSSLTSGGEETQYF. The DNA for the CDR3 is TGTGCCAGCAGCTCCTTGACTAGCGGGGGAGAAGAGACCCAGTACTTC.

The chain recombines TRBV10-3 with TRBJ2-5, with 9 positions matching TRBD2. This CDR3 is 14 amino acids long. Germline V lookup: CDR1 ENHRY, CDR2 SYGVKD. The ends lost 4 bases at V and 5 bases at J; junction bases unmatched: 5. CDR3 nucleotides: TGTGCCATCAGTGGGCTAGCGGGGCGCGAGACCCAGTACTTC. Protein product: CAISGLAGRETQYF.

The chain is built from TRBV7-6 and TRBJ1-4, with 9 bases identical to TRBD1. CDR3 length equals 15 residues. Germline CDR1 SGHVS, CDR2 FNYEAQ. J was trimmed by 7 bases and V by 7 bases; bases with no gene match: 10. The CDR3 region is CASTSLTGGGEKLFF. CDR3 DNA: TGTGCCAGCACCTCCCTGACAGGGGGTGGTGAAAAACTGTTTTTT.

This chain links TRBV7-9 with TRBJ1-1, with D possibly being TRBD1 (6 bases). Deletions cut 6 bases from V and 0 bases from J, with 14 bases between. CDR1 and CDR2 (germline): SEHNR, FQNEAQ (reference sequence). This CDR3 is built from 15 residues. The CDR3 sequence: CASRPQGRMNTEAFF. DNA of the CDR3: TGTGCCAGCAGACCCCAGGGGCGAATGAACACTGAAGCTTTCTTT.

V gene TRBV7-2 combines with J gene TRBJ2-3; maybe TRBD2 (5 bases). CDR1 is SGHTA, CDR2 FQGNSA, per germline. The CDR3 consists of 16 residues. CDR3 region: CACSAGTAGLTDTQYF. The CDR3 nucleotides read TGTGCTTGCAGCGCAGGTACGGCGGGCTTGACAGATACGCAGTATTTT.